The present T cell receptor beta chain was sequenced within a study of CD8+CD57+ T cells in acquired aplastic anemia. Study background: The sorted CD4+ and CD8+ cells yielded an average about 3.5 ug of DNA.

This clonotype came up many times. Losses at the gene ends were 4 bases for V and 7 bases for J; bases not matched to a gene: 6. Germline values: CDR1 LGHDT, CDR2 YNNKEL (reference sequence). The CDR3 has 13 residues. The template used for profiling TCR beta VDJ and CDR3 was genomic DNA. TCRdb reanalysed the reads using MiXCR and keeps one entry per CDR3 protein. The top ten clones hold approximately 15% of a sample with around 200,000 distinct CDR3 sequences, less than 65% of them seen once. Sequencing used sorted CD4+, CD8+, or CD8+CD57+ T cells (not recorded which) from PBMCs. This chain links TRBV3-1 with TRBJ1-2, with 7 bases identical to TRBD1. The sequence was collected from a human donor in good health, serving as a control. CDR3 sequence: CASSLDRAFGYTF. The CDR3, as DNA: TGTGCCAGCAGCCTTGACAGGGCATTTGGCTACACCTTC.